Sequencing of this T cell receptor (beta chain) was carried out in a study of Japanese encephalitis immunity and Zika vaccine responses. Across the study: Before ZPIV, a two-dose JEV vaccine regimen was given 28 days apart. Points from the study as a whole: Each participant's samples clustered together, with no shared TCRs suggested. JEV-pre-vaccinated donors shared more clonotypes across time-points and stimulations than YFV donors.

Trimming removed 4 bases at V and 0 bases at J, with 10 bases between. Per germline, CDR1 MNHEY and CDR2 SVGAGI. The CDR3 loop spans 14 amino acids. This clonotype is judged large. TCRdb analysed the 5' RACE reads with MiXCR anew, one entry per CDR3 protein. The table includes 510 or so distinct CDR3 sequences, 6.9% detected once. CFSE-labeled PBMCs were cultured about six days with peptide pools, each at about 1 ug/mL. Proliferating CD4 T cells were sorted unfixed as live CD56-CD19-CD16-CD3+CD4+ CFSE-low cells. The sample here was antigen-activated CD4+ T cells from blood, cultured, taken during a Zika inactivated vaccine study. This chain uses TRBV6-5 with TRBJ2-7; D is perhaps TRBD1 or TRBD2 (5 bases each). This receptor was taken from an adult woman who received an inactivated Zika virus vaccine. CDR3: CASSWGRNSYEQYF. CDR3 nucleotide sequence: TGTGCCAGCAGTTGGGGGAGAAACTCCTACGAGCAGTACTTC.